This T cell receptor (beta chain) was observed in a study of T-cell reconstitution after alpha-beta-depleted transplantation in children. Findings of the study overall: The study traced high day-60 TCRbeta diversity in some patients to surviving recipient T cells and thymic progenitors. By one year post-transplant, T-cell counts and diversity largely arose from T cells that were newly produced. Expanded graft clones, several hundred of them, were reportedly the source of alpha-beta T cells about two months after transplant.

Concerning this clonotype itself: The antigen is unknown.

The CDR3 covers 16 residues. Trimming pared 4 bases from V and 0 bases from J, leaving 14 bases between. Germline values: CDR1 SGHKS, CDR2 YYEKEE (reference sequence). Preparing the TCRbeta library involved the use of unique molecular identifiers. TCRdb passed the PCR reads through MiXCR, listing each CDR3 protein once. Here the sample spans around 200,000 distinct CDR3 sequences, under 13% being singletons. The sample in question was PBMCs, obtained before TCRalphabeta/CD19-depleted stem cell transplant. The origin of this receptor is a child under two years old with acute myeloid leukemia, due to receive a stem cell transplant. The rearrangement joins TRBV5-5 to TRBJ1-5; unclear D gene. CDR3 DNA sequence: TGTGCCAGCAGCCGAACCAGACGGGATAGCAATCAGCCCCAGCATTTT. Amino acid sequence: CASSRTRRDSNQPQHF.